This passage covers 2 T cell receptor beta chains from one sample sequenced in a study of low-dose radiotherapy and immunotherapy resistance in tumors. Documented time point: before trial treatment. With TRAV- and TRBV-specific primers, first-strand cDNA was made, covering the alpha and beta chains. Using a constant-region primer together with a V-primer adapter, TCRs were subjected to roughly 18 PCR cycles of amplification. TCRdb analysed the reads with MiXCR anew, one entry per CDR3 protein. In the table there are 55,000 to 80,000 distinct CDR3 sequences, approximately 26% of which are singletons. The input for sequencing was PBMCs, taken before treatment. Every receptor here comes from a male donor with rectosigmoid adenocarcinoma.

This clonotype was counted many times. V usage is TRBV27 and J usage is TRBJ2-1; TRBD2 matches at 12 bases. V lost 6 bases to trimming and J lost 3 bases; unmatched junction nucleotides: 12. CDR1 and CDR2 from the germline V gene are MNHEY and SMNVEV (reference sequence). This CDR3 contains 18 residues. The CDR3 DNA reads as TGTGCCAGCAGCCCGCCCCGGGGACTAGCGGGCTACTACAATGAGCAGTTCTTC. Translation gives CASSPPRGLAGYYNEQFF.

This clonotype has at least ten counts. The chain combines TRBV12-3 or TRBV12-4 with TRBJ2-3; D unresolved. The CDR3 totals 14 residues. Trimming pared 2 bases from V and 2 bases from J, leaving 8 bases between. CDR3 in amino acids: CASSLNLDTDTQYF. The CDR3 DNA sequence: TGTGCCAGCAGTTTAAATCTTGACACAGATACGCAGTATTTT.